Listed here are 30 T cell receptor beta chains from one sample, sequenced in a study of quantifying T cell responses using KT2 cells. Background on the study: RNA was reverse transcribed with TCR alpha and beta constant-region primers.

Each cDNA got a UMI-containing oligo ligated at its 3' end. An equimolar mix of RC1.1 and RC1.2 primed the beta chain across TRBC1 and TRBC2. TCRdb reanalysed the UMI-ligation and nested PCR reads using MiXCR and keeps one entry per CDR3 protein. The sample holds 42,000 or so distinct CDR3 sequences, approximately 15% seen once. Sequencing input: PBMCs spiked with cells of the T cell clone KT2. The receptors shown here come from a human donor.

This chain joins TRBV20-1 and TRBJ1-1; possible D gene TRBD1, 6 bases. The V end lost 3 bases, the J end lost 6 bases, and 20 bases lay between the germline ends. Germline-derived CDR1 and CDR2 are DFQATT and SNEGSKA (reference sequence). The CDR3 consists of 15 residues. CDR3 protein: CSARDPKQGASEAFF. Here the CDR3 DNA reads TGCAGTGCTAGGGACCCTAAACAGGGTGCGTCTGAAGCTTTCTTT.

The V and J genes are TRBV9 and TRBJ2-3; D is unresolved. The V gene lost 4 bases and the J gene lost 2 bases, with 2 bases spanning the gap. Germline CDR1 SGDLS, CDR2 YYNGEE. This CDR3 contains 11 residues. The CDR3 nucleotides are TGTGCCAGCAGCATCACAGATACGCAGTATTTT. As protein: CASSITDTQYF.

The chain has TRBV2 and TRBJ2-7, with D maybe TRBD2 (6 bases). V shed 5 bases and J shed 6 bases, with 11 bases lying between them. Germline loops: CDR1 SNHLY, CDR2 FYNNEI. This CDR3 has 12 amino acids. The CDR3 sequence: CASSLRGSEQYF. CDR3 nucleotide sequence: TGTGCCAGCAGTCTCCGGGGGTCCGAGCAGTACTTC. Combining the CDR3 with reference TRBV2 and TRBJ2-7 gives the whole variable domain EPEVTQTPSHQVTQMGQEVILRCVPISNHLYFYWYRQILGQKVEFLVSFYNNEISEKSEIFDDQFSVERPDGSNFTLKIRSTKLEDSAMYFCASSLRGSEQYFGPGTRLTVT.

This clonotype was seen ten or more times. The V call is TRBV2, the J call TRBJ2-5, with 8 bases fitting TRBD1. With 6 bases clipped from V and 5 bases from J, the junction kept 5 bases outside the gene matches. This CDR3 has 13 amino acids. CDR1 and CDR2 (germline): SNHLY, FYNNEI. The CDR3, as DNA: TGTGCCAGCAGGACAGGGGAGCGTGAGACCCAGTACTTC. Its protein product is CASRTGERETQYF.

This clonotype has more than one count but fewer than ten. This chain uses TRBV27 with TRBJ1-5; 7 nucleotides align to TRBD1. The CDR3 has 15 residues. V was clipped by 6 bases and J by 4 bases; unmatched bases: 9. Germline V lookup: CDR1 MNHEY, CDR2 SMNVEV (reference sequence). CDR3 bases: TGTGCCAGCAGACATCAACAGGGGCCGAATCAGCCCCAGCATTTT. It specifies CASRHQQGPNQPQHF.

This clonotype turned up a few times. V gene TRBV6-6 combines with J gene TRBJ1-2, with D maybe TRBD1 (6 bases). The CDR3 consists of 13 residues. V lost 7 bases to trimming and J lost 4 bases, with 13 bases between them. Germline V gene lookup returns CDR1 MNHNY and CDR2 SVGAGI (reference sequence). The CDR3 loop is CASTSQGIYGYTF. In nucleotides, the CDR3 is TGTGCCAGCACCTCACAGGGTATCTATGGCTACACCTTC.

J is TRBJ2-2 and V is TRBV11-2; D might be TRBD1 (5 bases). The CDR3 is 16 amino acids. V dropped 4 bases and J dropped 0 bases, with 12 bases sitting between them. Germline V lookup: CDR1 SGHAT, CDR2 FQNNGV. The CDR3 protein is CASSWRQFTNTGELFF. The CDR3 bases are TGTGCCAGCAGCTGGAGACAGTTTACGAACACCGGGGAGCTGTTTTTT.

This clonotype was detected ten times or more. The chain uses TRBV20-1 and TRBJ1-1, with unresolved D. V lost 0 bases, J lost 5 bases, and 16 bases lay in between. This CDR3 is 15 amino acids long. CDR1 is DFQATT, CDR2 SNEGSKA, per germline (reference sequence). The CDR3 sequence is CSARDGSSVRTEAFF. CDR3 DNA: TGCAGTGCTAGAGATGGTAGCTCAGTACGGACTGAAGCTTTCTTT.

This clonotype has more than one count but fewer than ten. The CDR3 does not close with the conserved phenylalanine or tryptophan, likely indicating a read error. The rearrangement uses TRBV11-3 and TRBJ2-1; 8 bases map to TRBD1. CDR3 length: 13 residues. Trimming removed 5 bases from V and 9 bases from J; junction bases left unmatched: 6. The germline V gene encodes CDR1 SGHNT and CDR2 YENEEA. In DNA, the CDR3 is TGTGCCAGCAGCAGGACAGGGTTTATTGAGCAGTTCCTC. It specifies CASSRTGFIEQFL.

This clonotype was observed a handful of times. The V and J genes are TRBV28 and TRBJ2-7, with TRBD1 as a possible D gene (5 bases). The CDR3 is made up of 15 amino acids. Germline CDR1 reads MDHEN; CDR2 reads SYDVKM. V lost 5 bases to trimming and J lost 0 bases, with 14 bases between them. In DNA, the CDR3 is TGTGCCAGCAGTCCCGGCCGGCAGGGCTCCTACGAGCAGTACTTC. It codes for CASSPGRQGSYEQYF.

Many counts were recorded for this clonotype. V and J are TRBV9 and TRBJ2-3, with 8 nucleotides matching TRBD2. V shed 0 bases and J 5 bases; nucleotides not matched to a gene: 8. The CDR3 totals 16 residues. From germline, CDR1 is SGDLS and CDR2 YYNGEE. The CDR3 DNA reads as TGTGCCAGCAGCGTAGCTTTTGGGCTAGCGGGAGATACGCAGTATTTT. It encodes CASSVAFGLAGDTQYF.

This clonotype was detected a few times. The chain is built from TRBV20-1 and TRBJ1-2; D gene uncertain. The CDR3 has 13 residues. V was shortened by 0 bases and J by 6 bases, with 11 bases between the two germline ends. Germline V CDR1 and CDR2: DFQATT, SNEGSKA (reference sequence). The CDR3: CSARDSLRDGYTF. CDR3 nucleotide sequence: TGCAGTGCTAGAGATAGTTTGCGGGATGGCTACACCTTC.

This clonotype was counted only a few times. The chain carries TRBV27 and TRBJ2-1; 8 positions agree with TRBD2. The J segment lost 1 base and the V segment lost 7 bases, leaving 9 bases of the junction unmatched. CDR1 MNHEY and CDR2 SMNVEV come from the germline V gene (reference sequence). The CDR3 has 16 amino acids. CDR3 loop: CASTPLGTRSYNEQFF. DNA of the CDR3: TGTGCCAGCACCCCCTTAGGGACTAGGTCCTACAATGAGCAGTTCTTC.

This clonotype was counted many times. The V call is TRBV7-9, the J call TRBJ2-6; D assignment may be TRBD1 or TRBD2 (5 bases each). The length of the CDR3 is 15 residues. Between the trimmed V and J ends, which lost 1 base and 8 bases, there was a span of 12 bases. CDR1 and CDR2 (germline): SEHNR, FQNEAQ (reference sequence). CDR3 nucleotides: TGTGCCAGCAGCTTAGGAGGGGTTCGTTCCAACGTCCTGACTTTC. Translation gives CASSLGGVRSNVLTF.

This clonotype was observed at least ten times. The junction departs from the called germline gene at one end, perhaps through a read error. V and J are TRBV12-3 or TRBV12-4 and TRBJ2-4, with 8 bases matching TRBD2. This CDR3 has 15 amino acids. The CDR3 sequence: CASSFGGGATNIQYF. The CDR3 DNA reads TGTGCCAGCAGTTTCGGGGGGGGGGCCACAAACATTCAGTACTTC.

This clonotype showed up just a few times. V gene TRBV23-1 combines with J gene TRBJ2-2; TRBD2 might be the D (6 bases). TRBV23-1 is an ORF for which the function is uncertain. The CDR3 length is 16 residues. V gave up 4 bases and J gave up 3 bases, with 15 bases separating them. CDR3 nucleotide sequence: TGCGCCAGCAGTCCCTCCAGCGGGCACCACACCGGGGAGCTGTTTTTT. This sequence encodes CASSPSSGHHTGELFF.

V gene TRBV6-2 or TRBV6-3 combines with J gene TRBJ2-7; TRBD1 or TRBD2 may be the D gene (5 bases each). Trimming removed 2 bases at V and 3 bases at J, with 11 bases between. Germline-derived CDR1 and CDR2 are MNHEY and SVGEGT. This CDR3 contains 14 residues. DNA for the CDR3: TGTGCCAGCAGTTACCGGGGCAGGGACTACGAGCAGTACTTC. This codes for CASSYRGRDYEQYF.

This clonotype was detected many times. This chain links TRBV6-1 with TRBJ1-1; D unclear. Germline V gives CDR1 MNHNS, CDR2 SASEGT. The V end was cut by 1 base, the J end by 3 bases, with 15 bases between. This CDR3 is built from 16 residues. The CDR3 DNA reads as TGTGCCAGCAGTGAAGAGAAGGGAGGATCCTACACTGAAGCTTTCTTT. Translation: CASSEEKGGSYTEAFF.

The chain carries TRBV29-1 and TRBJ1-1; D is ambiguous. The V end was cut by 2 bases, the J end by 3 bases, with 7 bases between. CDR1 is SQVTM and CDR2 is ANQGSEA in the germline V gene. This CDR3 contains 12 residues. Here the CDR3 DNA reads TGCAGCGTTGAACGTGGGTACACTGAAGCTTTCTTT. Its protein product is CSVERGYTEAFF.

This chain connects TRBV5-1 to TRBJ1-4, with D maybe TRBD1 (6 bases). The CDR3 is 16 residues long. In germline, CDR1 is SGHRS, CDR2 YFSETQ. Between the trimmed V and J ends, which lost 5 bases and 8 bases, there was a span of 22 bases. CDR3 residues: CASRTSQQGPGEKLFF. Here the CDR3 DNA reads TGCGCCAGCAGGACGAGCCAACAGGGACCGGGGGAAAAACTGTTTTTT.

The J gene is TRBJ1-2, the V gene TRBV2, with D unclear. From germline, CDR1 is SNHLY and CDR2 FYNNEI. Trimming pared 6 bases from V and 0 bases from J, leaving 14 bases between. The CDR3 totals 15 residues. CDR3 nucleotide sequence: TGTGCCAGCAGAGAAAGCAACCTAGCTAACTATGGCTACACCTTC. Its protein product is CASRESNLANYGYTF.

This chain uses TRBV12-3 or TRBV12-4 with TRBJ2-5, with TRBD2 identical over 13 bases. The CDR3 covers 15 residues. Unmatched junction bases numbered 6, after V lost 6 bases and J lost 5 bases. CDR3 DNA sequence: TGTGCCAGCAGGTCCGGGACTAGCGGGGCGGAGACCCAGTACTTC. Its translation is CASRSGTSGAETQYF.

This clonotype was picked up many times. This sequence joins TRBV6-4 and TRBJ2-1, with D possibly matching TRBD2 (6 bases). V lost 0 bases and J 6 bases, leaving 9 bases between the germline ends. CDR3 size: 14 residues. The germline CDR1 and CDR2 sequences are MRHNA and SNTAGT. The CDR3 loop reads CASSDSETSNEQFF. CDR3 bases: TGTGCCAGCAGTGACTCGGAGACTAGCAATGAGCAGTTCTTC.

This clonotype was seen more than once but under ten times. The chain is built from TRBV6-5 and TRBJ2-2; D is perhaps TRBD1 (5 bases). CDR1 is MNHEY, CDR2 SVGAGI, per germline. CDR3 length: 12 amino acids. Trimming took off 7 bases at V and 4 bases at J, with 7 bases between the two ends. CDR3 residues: CASTTGTGELFF. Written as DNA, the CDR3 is TGTGCCAGCACCACAGGCACCGGGGAGCTGTTTTTT.

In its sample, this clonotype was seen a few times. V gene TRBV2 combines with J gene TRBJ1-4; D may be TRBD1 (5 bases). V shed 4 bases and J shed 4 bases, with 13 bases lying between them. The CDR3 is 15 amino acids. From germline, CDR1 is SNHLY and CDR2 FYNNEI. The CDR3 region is CASSGAGTDNEKLFF. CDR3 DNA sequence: TGTGCCAGCAGTGGAGCCGGGACGGATAATGAAAAACTGTTTTTT.

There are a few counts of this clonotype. Here the CDR3 DNA reads TGTGCCAGCAGATGGACCGAGAACACTGAAGCTTTCTTT. Translated: CASRWTENTEAFF. V usage is TRBV7-2 and J usage is TRBJ1-1; D remains unclear. V shed 6 bases and J shed 1 base, with 9 bases lying between them. This CDR3 is built from 13 residues. Per the germline V gene, CDR1 is SGHTA and CDR2 is FQGNSA.

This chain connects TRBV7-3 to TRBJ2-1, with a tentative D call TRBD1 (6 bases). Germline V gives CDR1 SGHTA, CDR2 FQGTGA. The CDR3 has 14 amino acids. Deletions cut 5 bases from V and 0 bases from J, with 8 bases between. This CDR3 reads CASSGGSSYNEQFF. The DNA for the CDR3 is TGTGCCAGCAGCGGGGGCAGCTCCTACAATGAGCAGTTCTTC. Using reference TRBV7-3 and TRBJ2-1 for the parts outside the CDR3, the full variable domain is GAGVSQTPSNKVTEKGKYVELRCDPISGHTALYWYRQSLGQGPEFLIYFQGTGAADDSGLPNDRFFAVRPEGSVSTLKIQRTERGDSAVYLCASSGGSSYNEQFFGPGTRLTVL.

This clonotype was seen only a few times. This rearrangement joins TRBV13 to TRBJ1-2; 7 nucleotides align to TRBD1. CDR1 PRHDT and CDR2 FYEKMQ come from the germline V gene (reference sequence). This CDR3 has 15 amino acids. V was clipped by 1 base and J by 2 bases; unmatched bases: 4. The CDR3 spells CASSLEDRANYGYTF. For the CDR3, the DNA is TGTGCCAGCAGCTTAGAAGACAGGGCGAACTATGGCTACACCTTC.

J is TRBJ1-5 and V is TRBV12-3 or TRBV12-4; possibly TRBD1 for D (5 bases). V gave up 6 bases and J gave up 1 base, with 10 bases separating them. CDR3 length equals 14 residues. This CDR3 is CASSLQGSNQPQHF. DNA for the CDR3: TGTGCCAGCAGCCTGCAGGGAAGCAATCAGCCCCAGCATTTT.

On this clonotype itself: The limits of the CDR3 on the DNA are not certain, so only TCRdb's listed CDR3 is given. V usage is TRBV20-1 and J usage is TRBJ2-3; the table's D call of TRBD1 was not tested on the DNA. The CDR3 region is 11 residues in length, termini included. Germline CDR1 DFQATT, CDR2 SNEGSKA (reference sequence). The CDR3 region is CSARWGPGAYF.